This TCR beta chain was observed in a study of CD8 T cells in Susac syndrome. Sequencing of TCR beta, carried out with a high-throughput approach, was applied to CD8+ and CD4+ T cells from the blood. Negative isolation was used for CD8+ and CD4+ T cells and FACS enrichment for TEMRA cells. It was with random hexamers that about 0.45 to 1 ug RNA was reverse transcribed. Amplification of the TCR beta CDR3 was carried out by immunoSEQ multiplex PCR, which spanned a total of 54 Vbeta and 13 Jbeta segments. TCRdb used MiXCR to reprocess the immunoSEQ multiplex PCR reads, holding one entry per CDR3 protein. The table shows about 300,000 distinct CDR3 sequences, with 92% occurring only once. Germline CDR1 is SNHLY and CDR2 is FYNNEI. The CDR3 spans 14 residues. The ends were cut back, 8 bases at V and 3 bases at J, with 17 bases in the middle.

J is TRBJ2-7 and V is TRBV2; maybe TRBD2 (6 bases). Sequencing used CD4+ T cells from PBMCs. The receptor's source is a human donor with multiple sclerosis. CDR3 amino acids: CASVPGVGNYEQYF. In DNA form, the CDR3 reads TGTGCCAGCGTCCCGGGAGTAGGCAACTACGAGCAGTACTTC.